The present TCR beta chain was sequenced within a study of shared clonotypes between healthy human individuals (dated by TCRdb to between 2020 and 2021). Looking at the study overall: A few men and two women, aged 18 to 49 years, made up the cohort. For each donor, CD4 naive and CD4 memory were each given three plates, CD8 naive was given two plates, and CD8 memory was given one plate. Per donor, leukapheresis produced somewhere between about 0.94 and 9 billion PBMCs. To increase sequencing depth and limit assay-specific biases, TCR repertoire library preparation and sequencing were carried out by different laboratories using diverse techniques. To estimate repertoire size and how much clonotypes are shared between individuals, the study performed deep sequencing of blood TCR repertoires from five healthy adults. The paper's findings and limits, for the study overall: The small number of donors limited the genetic and exposure-history diversity represented. Sharing across a few donors was observed for around 4.8% of naive CD4, less than 4% of naive CD8, 2% to 2.5% of memory CD4, and around 0.42% of memory CD8 clonotypes. Rarefaction of sorted-subset datasets indicated incomplete sequencing despite the large sequencing depth. Naive subsets generally had larger estimated clonotype richness than memory subsets. Higher generation probabilities were observed for clonotypes shared by all four sorted-subset donors than for non-shared clonotypes. Sampling was limited to blood, and TCR repertoires in tissue likely differ from TCR repertoires in blood. Pairwise subsampling indicated that sequencing depth was expected to affect the degree of clonotype sharing among donors.

TCR CDR3 regions were amplified from genomic DNA by multiplex PCR using the deep immunoSEQ assay. Genomic DNA extracted from each cell subset was distributed evenly over all wells of several immunoSEQ 96-well plates, and each plate served as one replicate. For sorted subsets, each replicate PCR was loaded with approximately 0.2 ug genomic DNA, equivalent to approximately 27,000 T cell genomes. The purified libraries were quantified using a Qubit 3.0 fluorometer, sized with a Bioanalyzer 2100, and then quantified again using the KAPA Library Quantification kit. Each immunoSEQ 96-well plate was sequenced on its own single-read 150-cycle Illumina NextSeq 550 flow cell. The study's own analysis went as follows. Because only junctional sequences without quality scores were contained in the immunoSEQ output, filtering matching that applied to full-length reads could not be performed. To assign V/J genes and CDR3, sequences were annotated using PyIR, a Python wrapper for IgBLAST v1.9, with IMGT germline references. Any read was removed if the V/J assignment was weak (E-value above 1e-6), the CDR3 was missing, or the read contained stop codons, out-of-frame junctions, or ambiguous translated residues. V3J clonotypes were defined as sequences sharing the same inferred V gene, J gene, and CDR3 amino acid sequence. The percentage overlap between two repertoires was calculated by dividing the number of shared unique clonotypes by the size of the smaller repertoire. Richness of each repertoire was evaluated using RTK rarefaction, the Chao1 estimator, and Recon v2.1 estimates of unobserved clonotypes. Generation probabilities for all TCRbeta clonotypes obtained by the gDNA method from four donors were computed using OLGA. Not all clones reach the TCRdb copy of this immuneACCESS table, which keeps in-frame sequences only. Checked studies attribute under half of the gap to unresolved V genes and leave the rest unexplained. V and J calls and clone size follow that table, whereas D and trimming were derived from the DNA. The sample table records some 120,000 clones; roughly two thirds of these occur just once. The top ten constitute about 23% of the sample.

This clone appeared once. The target of this receptor is not known. Per-base qualities were not stored, and no clone one base away is much larger. Between the V and J ends, shortened by 5 bases and 4 bases respectively, the junction contains 15 bases. The CDR3, from cysteine to phenylalanine, totals 14 residues. Only the CDR3 part of the read is kept: 42 bases, read in frame from the first base. The germline V gene supplies CDR1 MDHEN and CDR2 SYDVKM. The donors were healthy, HIV-negative adults with no recently reported acute infections or vaccinations. Only Caucasian adults living in Nashville, Tennessee, USA were represented among the donors. CD8 memory samples were composed of magnetically selected CD45RO+ cells combined with CCR7-negative CD45RA+ effector memory (TemRA) cells. Blood was collected by leukapheresis, and PBMCs were isolated by Ficoll-Histopaque density gradient centrifugation and then cryopreserved in liquid nitrogen vapor phase. Analytical flow cytometry was used to check the purity and quantity of every magnetically sorted T cell population. Genomic DNA was isolated from every sorted fraction and measured by UV absorbance on a Nanodrop 2000c.

The rearranged segments are TRBV28 and TRBJ2-7, with no confident D gene call. Specimen: memory CD8+ T cells sorted from blood. The cell subset or site label here, explained by the study, means: CD45RO+ cells pooled with CCR7-negative TemRA cells. The source of this sequence is a woman aged 25 to 39 in good health. The nucleotide sequence is TGTGCCAGCAGTGCGCGCCAGGTGGGGTACGAGCAGTACTTC. Translated, it gives CASSARQVGYEQYF.